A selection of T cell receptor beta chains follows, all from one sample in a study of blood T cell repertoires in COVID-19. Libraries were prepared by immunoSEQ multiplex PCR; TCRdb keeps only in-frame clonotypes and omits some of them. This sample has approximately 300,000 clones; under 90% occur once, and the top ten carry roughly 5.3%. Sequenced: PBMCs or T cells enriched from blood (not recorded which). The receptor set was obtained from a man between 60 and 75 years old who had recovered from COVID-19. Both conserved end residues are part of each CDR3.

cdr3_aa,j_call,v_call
CASSFTGETEAFF,TRBJ1-1,TRBV5-1
CASSLGLAVSTDTQYF,TRBJ2-3,TRBV14
CASSSNAGTSGSSPNEQFF,TRBJ2-1,TRBV7-9
CSASRGLAGGPIYEQYF,TRBJ2-7,TRBV20-1
CASSLDHQGANTGELFF,TRBJ2-2,TRBV11-3
CASSIGTVSREQFF,TRBJ2-1,TRBV5-1
CASSHWDRGVYEQYF,TRBJ2-7,TRBV7-9
CASSGRDRGFLGYTF,TRBJ1-2,TRBV28
CASSPILRTGNTDTQYF,TRBJ2-3,TRBV27
CASSLLTGKETQYF,TRBJ2-5,TRBV3-1/TRBV3-2
CSVVKEGKKEKLFF,TRBJ1-4,TRBV29-1
CASGDLIRDTHYEQYF,TRBJ2-7,TRBV6-4
CASSLAGGGFSYEQYF,TRBJ2-7,TRBV3-1/TRBV3-2
CASSLAGSAAYEQYF,TRBJ2-7,TRBV7-2
CAGTGTGPYEQYF,TRBJ2-7,TRBV7-9
CASSLAEYSNQPQHF,TRBJ1-5,TRBV5-6
CASSPAGVGTQYF,TRBJ2-3,TRBV7-3
CASSQSGGANQPQHF,TRBJ1-5,TRBV6-5
CASSGTDGWPQHF,TRBJ1-5,TRBV6-6
CASSPTPDRAYGYTF,TRBJ1-2,TRBV5-4
CASSRTSGSHLDEQFF,TRBJ2-1,TRBV19
CASSYTTTGVVYEQYF,TRBJ2-7,TRBV6-2/TRBV6-3
CASSSDPGTSRFF,TRBJ2-1,TRBV7-3
CASSPTPSASSYEQYF,TRBJ2-7,TRBV7-8
CASSSGWTTNTNTGELFF,TRBJ2-2,TRBV7-9
CASTLGQVYGYTF,TRBJ1-2,TRBV12-3/TRBV12-4
CASSPVSTNEKLFF,TRBJ1-4,TRBV18
CASSNLRTRVSTNEKLFF,TRBJ1-4,TRBV7-9
CASSMAGGRPGYTF,TRBJ1-2,TRBV19
CASSQGVAGAGNTIYF,TRBJ1-3,TRBV3-1/TRBV3-2
CSARSGENSPLHF,TRBJ1-6,TRBV29-1
CASSPIAGGWQETQYF,TRBJ2-5,TRBV6-2/TRBV6-3
CASSYSRPSGAETQYF,TRBJ2-5,TRBV6-2/TRBV6-3
CASSWARANTGELFF,TRBJ2-2,TRBV6-5
CASSVGRPGSAEAFF,TRBJ1-1,TRBV9
CASRDRLAGGEDANTGELFF,TRBJ2-2,TRBV2
CAISSPGQGSGNTIYF,TRBJ1-3,TRBV10-3